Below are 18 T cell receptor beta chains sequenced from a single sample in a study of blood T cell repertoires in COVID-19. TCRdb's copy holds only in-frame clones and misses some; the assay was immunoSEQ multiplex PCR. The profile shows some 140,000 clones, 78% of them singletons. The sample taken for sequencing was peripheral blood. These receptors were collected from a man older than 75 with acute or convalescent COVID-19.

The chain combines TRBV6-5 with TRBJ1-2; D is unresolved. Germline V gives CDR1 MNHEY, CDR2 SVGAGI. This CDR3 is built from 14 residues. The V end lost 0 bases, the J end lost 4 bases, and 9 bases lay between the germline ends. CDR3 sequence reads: CASSYSISSYGYTF. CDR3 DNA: TGTGCCAGCAGTTACTCGATCTCCAGCTATGGCTACACCTTC.

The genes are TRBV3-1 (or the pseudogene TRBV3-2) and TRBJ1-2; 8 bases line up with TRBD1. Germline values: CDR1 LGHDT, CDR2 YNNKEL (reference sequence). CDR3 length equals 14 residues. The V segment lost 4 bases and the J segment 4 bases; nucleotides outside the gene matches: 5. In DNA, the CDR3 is TGTGCCAGCAGCCCCGACAGGGGCCGCTATGGCTACACCTTC. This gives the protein CASSPDRGRYGYTF.

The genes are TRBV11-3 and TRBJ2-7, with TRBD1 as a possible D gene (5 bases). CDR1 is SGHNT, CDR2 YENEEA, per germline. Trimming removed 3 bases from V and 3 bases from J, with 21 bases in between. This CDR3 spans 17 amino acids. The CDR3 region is CASSLVNLRQINYEQYF. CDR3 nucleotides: TGTGCCAGCAGCTTGGTTAACCTGAGACAGATTAACTACGAGCAGTACTTC.

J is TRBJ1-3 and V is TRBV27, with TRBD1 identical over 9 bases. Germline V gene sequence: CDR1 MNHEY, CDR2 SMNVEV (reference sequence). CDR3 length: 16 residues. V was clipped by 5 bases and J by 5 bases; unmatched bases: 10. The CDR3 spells CASSLSGGQGRNTIYF. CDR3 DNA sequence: TGTGCCAGCAGTCTTTCGGGAGGACAGGGGCGAAACACCATATATTTT.

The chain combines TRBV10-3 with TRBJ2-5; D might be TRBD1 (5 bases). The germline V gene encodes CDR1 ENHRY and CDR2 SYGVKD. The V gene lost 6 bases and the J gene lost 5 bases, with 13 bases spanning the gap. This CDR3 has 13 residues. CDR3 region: CAISRDLWETQYF. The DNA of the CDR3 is TGTGCCATCAGCAGGGATCTGTGGGAGACCCAGTACTTC.

The CDR3 DNA sequence: TGTGCCAGCAGCGTAGAGAGGTCTACTAACTATGGCTACACCTTC. The encoded protein is CASSVERSTNYGYTF. The V and J genes are TRBV9 and TRBJ1-2; D is ambiguous. V was shortened by 0 bases and J by 0 bases, with 9 bases between the two germline ends. Germline values: CDR1 SGDLS, CDR2 YYNGEE. The CDR3 runs to 15 residues.

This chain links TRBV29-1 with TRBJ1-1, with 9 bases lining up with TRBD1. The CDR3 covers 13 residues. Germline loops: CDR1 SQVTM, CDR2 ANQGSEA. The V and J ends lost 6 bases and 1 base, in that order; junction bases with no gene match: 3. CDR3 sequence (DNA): TGCAGCGTGATGGGACAGGGGAACACTGAAGCTTTCTTT. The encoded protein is CSVMGQGNTEAFF. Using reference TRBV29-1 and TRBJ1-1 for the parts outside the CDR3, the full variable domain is SAVISQKPSRDICQRGTSLTIQCQVDSQVTMMFWYRQQPGQSLTLIATANQGSEATYESGFVIDKFPISRPNLTFSTLTVSNMSPEDSSIYLCSVMGQGNTEAFFGQGTRLTVV.

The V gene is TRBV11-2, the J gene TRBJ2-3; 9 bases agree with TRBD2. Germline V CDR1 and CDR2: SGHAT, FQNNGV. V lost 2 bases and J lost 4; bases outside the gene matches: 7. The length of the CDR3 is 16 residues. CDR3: CASSLRASGGSDTQYF. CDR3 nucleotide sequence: TGTGCCAGCAGCTTAAGGGCCAGCGGGGGGTCAGATACGCAGTATTTT.

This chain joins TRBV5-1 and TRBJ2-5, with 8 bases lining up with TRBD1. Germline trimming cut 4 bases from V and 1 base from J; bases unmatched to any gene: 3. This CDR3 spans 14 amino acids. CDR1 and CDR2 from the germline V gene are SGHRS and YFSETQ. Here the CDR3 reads CASSIGQGQETQYF. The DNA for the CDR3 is TGCGCCAGCAGCATAGGACAGGGCCAAGAGACCCAGTACTTC.

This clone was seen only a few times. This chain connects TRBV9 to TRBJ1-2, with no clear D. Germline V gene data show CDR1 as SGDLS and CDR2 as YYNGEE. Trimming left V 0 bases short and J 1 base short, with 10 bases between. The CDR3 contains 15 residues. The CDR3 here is CASSVARGVNYGYTF. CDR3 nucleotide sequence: TGTGCCAGCAGCGTAGCTAGAGGAGTTAACTATGGCTACACCTTC.

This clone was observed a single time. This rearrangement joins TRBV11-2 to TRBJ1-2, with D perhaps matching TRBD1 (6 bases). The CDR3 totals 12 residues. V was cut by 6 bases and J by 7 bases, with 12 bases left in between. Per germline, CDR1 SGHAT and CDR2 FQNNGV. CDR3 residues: CASSRGGTGYTF. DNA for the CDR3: TGTGCCAGCAGTCGAGGGGGTACTGGCTACACCTTC.

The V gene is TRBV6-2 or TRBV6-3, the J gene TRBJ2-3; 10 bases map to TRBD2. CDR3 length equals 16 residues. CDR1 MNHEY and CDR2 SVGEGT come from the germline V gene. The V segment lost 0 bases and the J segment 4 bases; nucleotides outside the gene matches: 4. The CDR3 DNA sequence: TGTGCCAGCAGTTACTCGATTAGCGGGGGGTCAGATACGCAGTATTTT. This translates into CASSYSISGGSDTQYF.

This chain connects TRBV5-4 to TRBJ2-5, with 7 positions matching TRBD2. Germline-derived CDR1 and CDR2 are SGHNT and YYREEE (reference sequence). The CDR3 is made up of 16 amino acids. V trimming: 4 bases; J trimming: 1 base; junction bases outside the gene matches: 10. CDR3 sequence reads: CASSPPGLPPQETQYF. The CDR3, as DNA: TGTGCCAGCAGCCCCCCGGGACTACCTCCCCAAGAGACCCAGTACTTC.

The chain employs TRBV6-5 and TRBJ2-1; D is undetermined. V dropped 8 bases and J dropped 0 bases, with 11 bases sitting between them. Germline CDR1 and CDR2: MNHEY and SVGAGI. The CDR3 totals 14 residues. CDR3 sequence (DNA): TGTGCCAGCGAACCCCTGAGCTCCTACAATGAGCAGTTCTTC. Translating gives CASEPLSSYNEQFF.

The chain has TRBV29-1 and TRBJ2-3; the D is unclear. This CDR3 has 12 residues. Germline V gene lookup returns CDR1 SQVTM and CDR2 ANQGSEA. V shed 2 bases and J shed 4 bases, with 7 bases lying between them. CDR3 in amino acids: CSVEIQADTQYF. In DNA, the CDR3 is TGCAGCGTTGAAATTCAGGCAGATACGCAGTATTTT.

The CDR3 coding sequence is TGTGCCAGCTCACGTCTAGGAAACCCGACAGGCCGTCCAGATACGCAGTATTTT. Protein: CASSRLGNPTGRPDTQYF. This chain connects TRBV18 to TRBJ2-3, with D perhaps matching TRBD1 (6 bases). Germline-derived CDR1 and CDR2 are KGHSH and LQKENI. The CDR3 loop spans 18 amino acids. V was pared by 4 bases and J by 4 bases, with 24 bases between.

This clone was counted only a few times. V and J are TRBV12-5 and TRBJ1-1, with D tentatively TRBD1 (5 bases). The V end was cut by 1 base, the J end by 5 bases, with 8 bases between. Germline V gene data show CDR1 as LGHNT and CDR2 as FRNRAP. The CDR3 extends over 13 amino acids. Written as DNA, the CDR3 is TGTGCTAGTGGTTTGGGCCAGGGAACTGAAGCTTTCTTT. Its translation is CASGLGQGTEAFF.

The CDR3 spells CASSVVSGGSWEQFF. CDR3 in DNA: TGTGCCAGCAGCGTAGTTAGCGGGGGGTCCTGGGAGCAGTTCTTC. V is TRBV9 and J is TRBJ2-1, with 10 positions matching TRBD2. The CDR3 runs 15 residues. Germline V gene sequence: CDR1 SGDLS, CDR2 YYNGEE. The J segment lost 10 bases and the V segment lost 0 bases, leaving 7 bases of the junction unmatched.